Following are 20 T cell receptor beta chains from one sample sequenced in a study of blood T cell repertoires in COVID-19. Clones were read by immunoSEQ multiplex PCR, and TCRdb kept only the in-frame ones, dropping some. The table shows about 400,000 clones, with roughly 88% occurring only once. The specimen sequenced was PBMCs or T cells enriched from blood (not recorded which). These receptors all stem from a woman aged 40 to 50 with acute COVID-19.

The V and J genes are TRBV4-2 and TRBJ2-3; 11 nucleotides line up with TRBD2. The CDR3 is 17 amino acids. Germline CDR1 is LGHNA and CDR2 is YNFKEQ. J was trimmed by 6 bases and V by 1 base; bases with no gene match: 9. In DNA, the CDR3 is TGTGCCAGCAGCCAAGTTGTTAGCGGGGGGGCAAAGGATACGCAGTATTTT. Its translation is CASSQVVSGGAKDTQYF.

The chain has TRBV2 and TRBJ2-3, with 9 bases identical to TRBD2. CDR1 is SNHLY, CDR2 FYNNEI, per germline. The CDR3 runs 15 residues. V shed 4 bases, J shed 2 bases, and the junction held 4 bases outside the gene matches. CDR3 nucleotide sequence: TGTGCCAGCAGTGTTAGCGGGGGCAACACAGATACGCAGTATTTT. Translated, it gives CASSVSGGNTDTQYF. The full variable domain, its missing parts supplied by reference TRBV2 and TRBJ2-3, is EPEVTQTPSHQVTQMGQEVILRCVPISNHLYFYWYRQILGQKVEFLVSFYNNEISEKSEIFDDQFSVERPDGSNFTLKIRSTKLEDSAMYFCASSVSGGNTDTQYFGPGTRLTVL.

This rearrangement joins TRBV27 to TRBJ2-5; TRBD2 matches 8 bases. J lost 4 bases, V lost 6 bases, and 7 bases had no gene match. CDR1 is MNHEY, CDR2 SMNVEV, per germline (reference sequence). The CDR3 has 14 amino acids. The CDR3 here is CASRDTGGRETQYF. For the CDR3, the DNA is TGTGCCAGCAGGGATACGGGGGGGCGAGAGACCCAGTACTTC.

V is TRBV12-3 or TRBV12-4 and J is TRBJ2-5; perhaps TRBD2 as D (6 bases). This CDR3 has 13 amino acids. V was pared by 7 bases and J by 2 bases, with 11 bases between. The CDR3, as DNA: TGTGCCAGCACTTGGGGACTGCAAGAGACCCAGTACTTC. As protein: CASTWGLQETQYF.

The chain links TRBV7-9 to TRBJ2-5; 13 nucleotides agree with TRBD2. Germline lookup yields CDR1 SEHNR and CDR2 FQNEAQ (reference sequence). V was pared by 5 bases and J by 3 bases, with 3 bases of the junction left unmatched. The CDR3 runs to 15 residues. This CDR3 reads CASSPGLAGEETQYF. The DNA of the CDR3 is TGTGCCAGCAGCCCAGGACTAGCGGGGGAAGAGACCCAGTACTTC.

This chain connects TRBV19 to TRBJ1-5; the match to TRBD1 covers 7 bases. Germline values: CDR1 LNHDA, CDR2 SQIVND (reference sequence). V was clipped by 5 bases and J by 10 bases; unmatched bases: 11. This CDR3 contains 14 residues. In nucleotides, the CDR3 is TGTGCCAGTAGTCTCGACAGGGTTCCCAGCCCCCAGCATTTT. Protein product: CASSLDRVPSPQHF.

The chain has TRBV6-2 or TRBV6-3 and TRBJ1-1, with D possibly being TRBD1 (6 bases). V lost 6 bases and J lost 3, with 14 bases in between. Germline loops: CDR1 MNHEY, CDR2 SVGEGT. There are 14 residues in the CDR3. Here the CDR3 reads CASSAGTLDTEAFF. CDR3 coding DNA: TGTGCCAGCAGCGCCGGGACACTAGACACTGAAGCTTTCTTT.

This clone has only one observation. The V gene is TRBV6-5, the J gene TRBJ2-7; D possibly corresponds to TRBD1 (6 bases). Germline CDR1 reads MNHEY; CDR2 reads SVGAGI. The CDR3 length is 15 residues. Trimming removed 2 bases from V and 0 bases from J, with 11 bases in between. CDR3 amino acids: CASSYGGPFSYEQYF. The CDR3 bases are TGTGCCAGCAGTTACGGGGGCCCATTCTCCTACGAGCAGTACTTC.

The chain carries TRBV2 and TRBJ1-2; unclear D gene. The CDR3 has 13 amino acids. Germline V gene sequence: CDR1 SNHLY, CDR2 FYNNEI. The V and J ends lost 4 bases and 2 bases respectively, with 8 bases between them. The CDR3, as DNA: TGTGCCAGCAGTGGGAGGTCAAACTATGGCTACACCTTC. Translated: CASSGRSNYGYTF.

This CDR3 reads CASSRGHLMSGYTF. DNA for the CDR3: TGTGCCAGCTCCCGGGGACACCTCATGAGTGGCTACACCTTC. The chain combines TRBV18 with TRBJ1-2, with a possible D match to TRBD1 (6 bases). V was pared by 6 bases and J by 7 bases, with 18 bases between. Germline CDR1 and CDR2: KGHSH and LQKENI. The CDR3 has 14 amino acids.

V is TRBV7-2 and J is TRBJ1-2; no clear D. Germline CDR1 SGHTA, CDR2 FQGNSA. Trimming pared 0 bases from V and 4 bases from J, leaving 15 bases between. The CDR3 is 16 amino acids. This CDR3 is CASSLARGINSYGYTF. The CDR3 DNA follows: TGTGCCAGCAGCTTAGCTCGGGGAATAAACAGCTATGGCTACACCTTC.

J is TRBJ2-7 and V is TRBV7-9; weak D call: TRBD1 (6 bases). The CDR3 extends over 18 amino acids. Germline V gives CDR1 SEHNR, CDR2 FQNEAQ (reference sequence). Trimming cost V 5 bases and J 0 bases, with 23 bases left between them. The CDR3 DNA reads TGTGCCAGCAGCCCATGGTTCCCCCCAGGGGAAGGCTCCTACGAGCAGTACTTC. It is translated as CASSPWFPPGEGSYEQYF.

The chain has TRBV7-9 and TRBJ2-7, with 9 bases lining up with TRBD1. After removal of 1 base from V and 6 bases from J, the junction contained 7 bases not matched to a gene. The CDR3 length is 15 residues. Looked up from germline, CDR1 is SEHNR and CDR2 is FQNEAQ (reference sequence). This CDR3 is CASSLGRTGETEQYF. CDR3 DNA: TGTGCCAGCAGCTTAGGAAGGACAGGGGAGACCGAGCAGTACTTC.

The CDR3 loop reads CATRSSGGDTQYF. The DNA of the CDR3 is TGTGCCACCAGATCCTCAGGTGGAGATACGCAGTATTTT. V is TRBV24-1 and J is TRBJ2-3; D gene uncertain. Germline lookup yields CDR1 KGHDR and CDR2 SFDVKD. V was shortened by 7 bases and J by 5 bases, with 12 bases between the two germline ends. This CDR3 has 13 residues.

The chain couples TRBV11-2 to TRBJ2-2; unclear D gene. Germline CDR1 and CDR2: SGHAT and FQNNGV. Trimming left V 3 bases short and J 7 bases short, with 18 bases between. This CDR3 is built from 16 residues. The chain's CDR3 is CASSFQPGSSGGELFF. CDR3 DNA sequence: TGTGCCAGCAGCTTCCAGCCCGGGTCCTCGGGCGGGGAGCTGTTTTTT.

J is TRBJ2-2 and V is TRBV9, with D possibly TRBD1 on 5 matching bases. CDR1 is SGDLS and CDR2 is YYNGEE in the germline V gene. The CDR3 is 16 residues long. V was clipped by 0 bases and J by 6 bases, with 15 bases between them. Here the CDR3 DNA reads TGTGCCAGCAGCGTAGCTGGTAGGGGTGGACCCGGGGAGCTGTTTTTT. It yields the protein CASSVAGRGGPGELFF.

V usage is TRBV5-6 and J usage is TRBJ1-2; D uncertain. CDR3 size: 15 residues. The V end was cut by 1 base, the J end by 2 bases, with 12 bases between. Per the germline V gene, CDR1 is SGHDT and CDR2 is YYEEEE. The CDR3 spells CASSLSTVSNYGYTF. The DNA for the CDR3 is TGTGCCAGCAGCTTGAGTACGGTGTCAAACTATGGCTACACCTTC.

The genes are TRBV29-1 and TRBJ2-7; TRBD1 agrees at 8 bases. The length of the CDR3 is 13 residues. Unmatched junction bases numbered 7, after V lost 7 bases and J lost 2 bases. Looked up from germline, CDR1 is SQVTM and CDR2 is ANQGSEA. The CDR3 spells CSAAQGVAYEQYF. As DNA, the CDR3 is TGCAGCGCCGCACAGGGGGTAGCCTACGAGCAGTACTTC.

This chain connects TRBV7-9 to TRBJ2-7; D ambiguous. The CDR3 is made up of 12 amino acids. Trimming stripped 3 bases from V and 4 bases from J, with 7 bases between. Germline V CDR1 and CDR2: SEHNR, FQNEAQ (reference sequence). This CDR3 is CASSFSRYEQYF. The CDR3 DNA is TGTGCCAGCAGCTTCTCTAGATACGAGCAGTACTTC.

The chain links TRBV2 to TRBJ2-1, with a tentative D call TRBD2 (5 bases). The CDR3 length is 14 residues. The ends were cut back, 7 bases at V and 4 bases at J, with 14 bases in the middle. Per germline, CDR1 SNHLY and CDR2 FYNNEI. The CDR3 loop reads CASTLARLYNEQFF. Written as DNA, the CDR3 is TGTGCCAGCACCCTAGCACGCTTGTACAATGAGCAGTTCTTC.